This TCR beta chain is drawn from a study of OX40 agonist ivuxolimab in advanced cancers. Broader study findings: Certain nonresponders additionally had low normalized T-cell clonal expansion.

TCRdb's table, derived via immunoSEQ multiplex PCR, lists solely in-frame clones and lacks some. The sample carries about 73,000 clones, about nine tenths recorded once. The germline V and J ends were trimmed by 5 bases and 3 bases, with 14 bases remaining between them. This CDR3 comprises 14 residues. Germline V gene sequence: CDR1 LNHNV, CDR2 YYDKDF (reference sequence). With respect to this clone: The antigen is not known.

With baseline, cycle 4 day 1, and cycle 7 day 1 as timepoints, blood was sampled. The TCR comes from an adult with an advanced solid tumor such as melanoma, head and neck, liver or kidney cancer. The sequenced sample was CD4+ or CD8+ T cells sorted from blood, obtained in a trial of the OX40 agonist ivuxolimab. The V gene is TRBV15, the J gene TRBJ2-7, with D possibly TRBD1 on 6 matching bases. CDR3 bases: TGTGCCACCAGCGAGACAGGCTTGGACTACGAGCAGTACTTC. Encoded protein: CATSETGLDYEQYF.